These 29 T cell receptor beta chains originate from one sample sequenced in a study of blood T cell repertoires in COVID-19 (TCRdb year 2020). Preparation of the library involved the immunoSEQ multiplex PCR assay. TCRdb mirrors the immuneACCESS table, restricted to in-frame sequences. Some clones are absent from its copies; in checked studies, under half trace to an unresolved V gene, and the reason for the others is unknown. The sample table contains around 200,000 clones; only one count was recorded for 70% to 90% of them. Around 2.7% of the sample lies in the top ten. What was sequenced was peripheral blood. The receptors shown here come from a man aged 35-49 years with active or convalescent COVID-19.

V and J are TRBV7-9 and TRBJ1-2; TRBD1 is a possible D gene (6 bases). V was pared by 4 bases and J by 4 bases, with 16 bases between. CDR1 is SEHNR and CDR2 is FQNEAQ in the germline V gene (reference sequence). This CDR3 is built from 15 residues. This CDR3 is CASSSQSGGPYGYTF. The CDR3 DNA sequence: TGTGCCAGCAGCTCACAGAGTGGGGGCCCCTATGGCTACACCTTC.

The V and J genes are TRBV12-3 or TRBV12-4 and TRBJ1-2; D is ambiguous. Trimming removed 10 bases at V and 6 bases at J, with 12 bases between. This CDR3 spans 11 amino acids. The CDR3 loop reads CATPGINGYTF. The CDR3 DNA reads TGTGCCACCCCGGGGATCAATGGCTACACCTTC.

In its sample, this clone was seen once. The rearrangement uses TRBV25-1 and TRBJ2-1; 9 bases line up with TRBD1. Germline V lookup: CDR1 MGHDK, CDR2 SYGVNS. The CDR3 runs to 17 residues. V lost 7 bases to trimming and J lost 0 bases; unmatched junction nucleotides: 10. The CDR3 region is CASTPRGTGRSYNEQFF. The CDR3 coding sequence is TGTGCCAGCACCCCAAGAGGGACAGGGCGCTCCTACAATGAGCAGTTCTTC. Combining the CDR3 with reference TRBV25-1 and TRBJ2-1 gives the whole variable domain EADIYQTPRYLVIGTGKKITLECSQTMGHDKMYWYQQDPGMELHLIHYSYGVNSTEKGDLSSESTVSRIRTEHFPLTLESARPSHTSQYLCASTPRGTGRSYNEQFFGPGTRLTVL.

The chain carries TRBV3-1 (or the pseudogene TRBV3-2) and TRBJ2-7; 7 bases align to TRBD1. Losses at the gene ends were 4 bases for V and 0 bases for J; bases not matched to a gene: 3. This CDR3 spans 14 amino acids. Germline-derived CDR1 and CDR2 are LGHDT and YNNKEL (reference sequence). As DNA, the CDR3 is TGTGCCAGCAGCCGACAGGGCCCCTCCTACGAGCAGTACTTC. It translates to CASSRQGPSYEQYF.

CDR3 residues: CASSRPIGGQLNYGYTF. CDR3 in DNA: TGTGCCAGCAGTCGCCCCATAGGGGGACAACTTAACTATGGCTACACCTTC. The J gene is TRBJ1-2, the V gene TRBV6-6, with D perhaps TRBD1 (6 bases). With 5 bases removed from V and 1 base from J, the gap between germline ends came to 20 bases. The CDR3 runs 17 residues. Germline V CDR1 and CDR2: MNHNY, SVGAGI (reference sequence).

The chain has TRBV2 and TRBJ2-3; 8 bases map to TRBD2. The CDR3 has 17 amino acids. Looked up from germline, CDR1 is SNHLY and CDR2 is FYNNEI. Germline trimming cut 5 bases from V and 4 bases from J; bases unmatched to any gene: 14. The CDR3 spells CASSLSVTSVPSDTQYF. The CDR3 nucleotides read TGTGCCAGCAGTCTCTCAGTGACTAGCGTTCCTTCAGATACGCAGTATTTT.

This clone was counted only a few times. This sequence joins TRBV6-4 and TRBJ2-3, with a possible D match to TRBD1 (6 bases). This CDR3 has 15 residues. V lost 2 bases, J lost 1 base, and 10 bases lay in between. The germline V gene encodes CDR1 MRHNA and CDR2 SNTAGT. CDR3 sequence (DNA): TGTGCCAGCAGTGACGAGGCAGGGGGCACAGATACGCAGTATTTT. Protein product: CASSDEAGGTDTQYF.

The chain is built from TRBV19 and TRBJ1-6, with a tentative D call TRBD1 (6 bases). Germline V CDR1 and CDR2: LNHDA, SQIVND (reference sequence). V dropped 0 bases and J dropped 5 bases, with 14 bases sitting between them. The CDR3 has 17 residues. CDR3 loop: CASSIEGTTLNNSPLHF. The CDR3 nucleotides are TGTGCCAGTAGTATAGAGGGGACAACCCTAAATAATTCACCCCTCCACTTT. Full variable domain (missing parts from reference TRBV19 and TRBJ1-6): DGGITQSPKYLFRKEGQNVTLSCEQNLNHDAMYWYRQDPGQGLRLIYYSQIVNDFQKGDIAEGYSVSREKKESFPLTVTSAQKNPTAFYLCASSIEGTTLNNSPLHFGNGTRLTVT.

This chain joins TRBV30 and TRBJ1-2; 8 bases align to TRBD1. V gave up 2 bases and J gave up 4 bases; unmatched junction bases: 15. CDR1 GTSNPN and CDR2 SVGIG come from the germline V gene (reference sequence). The CDR3 is made up of 17 amino acids. This chain's CDR3 is CAWSRAWTGRSTYGYTF. CDR3 nucleotides: TGTGCCTGGAGTAGAGCCTGGACAGGGCGGTCTACCTATGGCTACACCTTC. Variable domain in full (rest from reference TRBV30 and TRBJ1-2): SQTIHQWPATLVQPVGSPLSLECTVEGTSNPNLYWYRQAAGRGLQLLFYSVGIGQISSEVPQNLSASRPQDRQFILSSKKLLLSDSGFYLCAWSRAWTGRSTYGYTFGSGTRLTVV.

In its sample, this clone was seen a few times. V usage is TRBV4-3 and J usage is TRBJ1-6; no reliable D call. Per germline, CDR1 LGHNA and CDR2 YSLEER. The V end lost 4 bases, the J end lost 10 bases, and 11 bases lay between the germline ends. The CDR3 extends over 13 amino acids. CDR3 amino acids: CASSPRAGSPLHF. The CDR3 coding sequence is TGCGCCAGCAGCCCTCGTGCGGGATCACCCCTCCACTTT.

The V and J genes are TRBV7-9 and TRBJ1-3, with D perhaps TRBD1 (6 bases). Trimming pared 3 bases from V and 6 bases from J, leaving 12 bases between. The germline gives CDR1 SEHNR, CDR2 FQNEAQ (reference sequence). The CDR3 loop spans 14 amino acids. The CDR3 DNA reads TGTGCCAGCAGCTTGGCGGGGGCCGAAAACACCATATATTTT. It yields the protein CASSLAGAENTIYF. The variable domain in full, completed from reference TRBV7-9 and TRBJ1-3, reads DTGVSQNPRHKITKRGQNVTFRCDPISEHNRLYWYRQTLGQGPEFLTYFQNEAQLEKSRLLSDRFSAERPKGSFSTLEIQRTEQGDSAMYLCASSLAGAENTIYFGEGSWLTVV.

The rearrangement links TRBV12-3 or TRBV12-4 to TRBJ1-6; D is uncertain. Between the trimmed V and J ends, which lost 6 bases and 7 bases, there was a span of 10 bases. The CDR3 runs to 13 residues. CDR3 sequence reads: CASSQPGNSPLHF. Written as DNA, the CDR3 is TGTGCCAGCAGCCAGCCGGGGAATTCACCCCTCCACTTT.

A few counts support this clone. J is TRBJ2-3 and V is TRBV10-1, with D perhaps matching TRBD2 (5 bases). CDR1 WNHNN and CDR2 SYGVQD come from the germline V gene (reference sequence). Trimming took 5 bases from V and 6 from J, leaving 9 bases between them. CDR3 length equals 12 residues. The CDR3 nucleotides are TGCGCCAGCAGTCGGGGATCCGATACGCAGTATTTT. Amino acids: CASSRGSDTQYF.

The chain has TRBV24-1 and TRBJ2-6; 10 bases are a match to TRBD1. This CDR3 has 16 amino acids. The V gene end was trimmed by 9 bases and the J gene end by 0 bases; junction bases not matched to a gene: 4. From germline, CDR1 is KGHDR and CDR2 SFDVKD. CDR3 nucleotide sequence: TGTGCCACCCCCGGGACAGGGGACTCTGGGGCCAACGTCCTGACTTTC. Protein sequence: CATPGTGDSGANVLTF.

The chain couples TRBV5-1 to TRBJ2-3; possible D gene TRBD1, 5 bases. Trimming removed 4 bases from V and 0 bases from J, with 9 bases in between. The CDR3 totals 14 residues. The germline gives CDR1 SGHRS, CDR2 YFSETQ. Written as DNA, the CDR3 is TGCGCCAGCAGCAGGGGTAGTAGCACAGATACGCAGTATTTT. Protein sequence: CASSRGSSTDTQYF.

This chain uses TRBV3-1 (or the pseudogene TRBV3-2) with TRBJ2-7; D gene unclear. Germline CDR1 LGHDT, CDR2 YNNKEL (reference sequence). V lost 0 bases, J lost 3 bases, and 6 bases lay in between. This CDR3 has 13 amino acids. CDR3 DNA sequence: TGTGCCAGCAGCCAAGATCGGGTCTACGAGCAGTACTTC. This encodes CASSQDRVYEQYF.

The chain employs TRBV19 and TRBJ1-2; 11 bases match TRBD1. CDR1 is LNHDA and CDR2 is SQIVND in the germline V gene (reference sequence). The CDR3 sequence is 17 residues long. Losses at the gene ends were 5 bases for V and 0 bases for J; bases not matched to a gene: 8. The CDR3 here is CASSFRTGGASNYGYTF. CDR3 sequence (DNA): TGTGCCAGTAGTTTTCGGACAGGGGGCGCCTCTAACTATGGCTACACCTTC.

The CDR3 DNA reads as TGCGCCAGCAGCCAAGGAGCAGCTAGCCCTTCAACTAATGAAAAACTGTTTTTT. This sequence encodes CASSQGAASPSTNEKLFF. The V call is TRBV4-1, the J call TRBJ1-4; the D is unclear. The CDR3 sequence is 18 residues long. Germline values: CDR1 MGHRA, CDR2 YSYEKL. The V end lost 1 base, the J end lost 0 bases, and 15 bases lay between the germline ends.

Written as DNA, the CDR3 is TGCGCCAGCAGCCAGACAGGTCCTTATGGCTACACCTTC. It encodes CASSQTGPYGYTF. V usage is TRBV4-3 and J usage is TRBJ1-2, with D possibly TRBD1 on 6 matching bases. The V and J ends lost 3 bases and 5 bases respectively, with 10 bases between them. The CDR3 sequence is 13 residues long. Per germline, CDR1 LGHNA and CDR2 YSLEER.

The table lists this clone with a few counts. The V and J genes are TRBV5-1 and TRBJ1-2, with D hard to call. Trimming left V 0 bases short and J 3 bases short, with 9 bases between. The V gene's germline CDR1 is SGHRS and CDR2 YFSETQ. The CDR3 runs to 14 residues. The CDR3 here is CASSLDTLDYGYTF. CDR3 sequence (DNA): TGCGCCAGCAGCTTGGACACCCTCGACTATGGCTACACCTTC.

This rearrangement joins TRBV28 to TRBJ1-2; 12 bases are a match to TRBD1. The CDR3 has 14 amino acids. V lost 6 bases to trimming and J lost 7 bases; unmatched junction nucleotides: 6. Per the germline V gene, CDR1 is MDHEN and CDR2 is SYDVKM. Here the CDR3 reads CASRGQGARIGYTF. The CDR3 DNA follows: TGTGCCAGCAGGGGACAGGGGGCGCGAATTGGCTACACCTTC.

The chain has TRBV9 and TRBJ1-3; maybe TRBD1 (6 bases). This CDR3 has 15 amino acids. The ends were cut back, 4 bases at V and 4 bases at J, with 15 bases in the middle. Germline V gene lookup returns CDR1 SGDLS and CDR2 YYNGEE. The DNA for the CDR3 is TGTGCCAGCAGCCGCTCCACGGGACAAGGAAACACCATATATTTT. It encodes CASSRSTGQGNTIYF. Full variable domain (outside the CDR3, taken from reference TRBV9 and TRBJ1-3): DSGVTQTPKHLITATGQRVTLRCSPRSGDLSVYWYQQSLDQGLQFLIQYYNGEERAKGNILERFSAQQFPDLHSELNLSSLELGDSALYFCASSRSTGQGNTIYFGEGSWLTVV.

V usage is TRBV6-6 and J usage is TRBJ1-3; a possible D gene is TRBD1 (5 bases). CDR3 length: 15 amino acids. Germline-derived CDR1 and CDR2 are MNHNY and SVGAGI (reference sequence). V was shortened by 2 bases and J by 0 bases, with 8 bases between the two germline ends. CDR3 sequence (DNA): TGTGCCAGCAGTTACGGACACAGCTCTGGAAACACCATATATTTT. Its protein is CASSYGHSSGNTIYF.

This chain links TRBV7-9 with TRBJ2-1; 9 nucleotides align to TRBD2. The ends lost 1 base at V and 3 bases at J; junction bases unmatched: 10. There are 18 residues in the CDR3. Germline-derived CDR1 and CDR2 are SEHNR and FQNEAQ (reference sequence). The CDR3 spells CASSLVSGGPLLYNEQFF. CDR3 nucleotide sequence: TGTGCCAGCAGCTTAGTGAGCGGGGGGCCTTTACTCTACAATGAGCAGTTCTTC.

The chain combines TRBV27 with TRBJ1-2, with a tentative D call TRBD1 (5 bases). With 0 bases removed from V and 5 bases from J, the gap between germline ends came to 10 bases. Germline V lookup: CDR1 MNHEY, CDR2 SMNVEV (reference sequence). The CDR3 is made up of 14 amino acids. The CDR3 sequence: CASSLSWAGYGYTF. CDR3 DNA: TGTGCCAGCAGTTTATCGTGGGCAGGGTATGGCTACACCTTC.

The chain employs TRBV4-1 and TRBJ2-5; TRBD1 matches 9 bases. The CDR3 is 16 residues long. V gave up 2 bases and J gave up 4 bases; unmatched junction bases: 8. Germline CDR1 reads MGHRA; CDR2 reads YSYEKL. The CDR3 here is CASSQLGTGMRETQYF. CDR3 DNA: TGCGCCAGCAGCCAATTAGGGACAGGGATGCGAGAGACCCAGTACTTC.

In DNA, the CDR3 is TGTGCCAGCAGCCAAGCGCAGGAAGGCTACACCTTC. Translated: CASSQAQEGYTF. J is TRBJ1-2 and V is TRBV4-2; D not resolved. The CDR3 contains 12 residues. V shed 1 base and J shed 8 bases, with 8 bases lying between them. Germline CDR1 is LGHNA and CDR2 is YNFKEQ.

This chain uses TRBV2 with TRBJ1-4; 9 bases line up with TRBD1. The CDR3 length is 14 residues. With V trimmed by 6 bases and J by 7 bases, 6 bases remained unmatched. Per germline, CDR1 SNHLY and CDR2 FYNNEI. The CDR3 DNA is TGTGCCAGCAGAGCCGGGACAGGGCGTGAAAAACTGTTTTTT. It translates to CASRAGTGREKLFF.

The J gene is TRBJ1-1, the V gene TRBV5-5; 7 bases match TRBD1. This CDR3 is built from 14 residues. The V gene's germline CDR1 is SGHKS and CDR2 YYEKEE (reference sequence). J gave up 1 base and V 3 bases, and 3 bases lay outside the gene matches. The CDR3 protein is CASSWDSTNTEAFF. The DNA of the CDR3 is TGTGCCAGCAGCTGGGACAGCACGAACACTGAAGCTTTCTTT.